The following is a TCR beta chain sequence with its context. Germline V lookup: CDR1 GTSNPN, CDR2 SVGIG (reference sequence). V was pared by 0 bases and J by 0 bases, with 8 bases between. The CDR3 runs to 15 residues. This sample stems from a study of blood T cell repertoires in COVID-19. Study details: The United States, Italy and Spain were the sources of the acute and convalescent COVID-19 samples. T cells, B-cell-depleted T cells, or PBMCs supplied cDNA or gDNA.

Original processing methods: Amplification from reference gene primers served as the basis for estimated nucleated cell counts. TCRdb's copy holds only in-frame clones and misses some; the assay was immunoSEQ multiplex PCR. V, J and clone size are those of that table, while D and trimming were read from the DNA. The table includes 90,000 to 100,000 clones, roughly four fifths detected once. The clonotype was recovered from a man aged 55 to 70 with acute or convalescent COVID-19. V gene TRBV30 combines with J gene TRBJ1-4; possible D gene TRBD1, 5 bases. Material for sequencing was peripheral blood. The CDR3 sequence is CAWSVQGATNEKLFF. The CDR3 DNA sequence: TGTGCCTGGAGTGTTCAGGGTGCAACTAATGAAAAACTGTTTTTT.